The rows below give T cell receptor beta chains drawn from one sample of a study of blood T cell repertoires in COVID-19. The assay was immunoSEQ multiplex PCR, and TCRdb's table has in-frame clones only and misses some. The data hold roughly 65,000 clones, with around four fifths observed a single time. Sequencing was carried out using peripheral blood. The receptors were sampled from a human donor in a cohort sampled during active COVID-19. Both conserved end residues are part of each CDR3. The D gene is left open where the match is weak. Only some rows state a clone size, as once, few, many or a class for expanded clones.

D gene,V gene,clone size,J gene,CDR3 protein,CDR3 DNA
.,TRBV28,.,TRBJ1-5,CASRYSNQPQHF,TGTGCCAGCCGGTATAGCAATCAGCCCCAGCATTTT
.,TRBV4-3,once,TRBJ1-5,CASSLTFGGYQPQHF,TGCGCCAGCAGCCTTACTTTCGGAGGTTATCAGCCCCAGCATTTT
.,TRBV7-2,.,TRBJ2-2,CASSLSPSNTGELFF,TGTGCCAGCAGCTTATCTCCTTCGAACACCGGGGAGCTGTTTTTT
TRBD2,TRBV13,once,TRBJ2-3,CASSSKLRGASTDTQYF,TGTGCCAGCAGCTCCAAGCTGCGGGGGGCGAGCACAGATACGCAGTATTTT
.,TRBV9,few,TRBJ1-3,CASSSGGLSGNTIYF,TGTGCCAGCAGCTCCGGGGGGCTCTCTGGAAACACCATATATTTT
TRBD2,TRBV10-2,.,TRBJ2-5,CASSVAGAPETQYF,TGCGCCAGCAGCGTAGCGGGGGCCCCCGAGACCCAGTACTTC
TRBD1,TRBV7-2,once,TRBJ1-4,CASSSEGQSISQGEKLFF,TGTGCCAGCAGCTCCGAGGGACAGTCTATCTCCCAAGGCGAAAAACTGTTTTTT
TRBD1,TRBV4-1,once,TRBJ1-2,CASSQPRNRDSYGYTF,TGCGCCAGCAGCCAACCGAGAAACCGGGACAGCTATGGCTACACCTTC
.,TRBV19,.,TRBJ1-1,CASRDSAMNTEAFF,TGTGCCAGTAGGGACAGTGCGATGAACACTGAAGCTTTCTTT
.,TRBV3-1/TRBV3-2,.,TRBJ1-1,CASSRGRERARTEAFF,TGTGCCAGCAGCCGGGGCAGGGAAAGGGCACGCACTGAAGCTTTCTTT
.,TRBV6-2/TRBV6-3,.,TRBJ1-1,CASSEQGNLNTEAFF,TGTGCCAGCAGCGAACAGGGTAACCTTAACACTGAAGCTTTCTTT
.,TRBV27,.,TRBJ1-5,CASSRQDSNQPQHF,TGTGCCAGCAGTCGACAGGATAGCAATCAGCCCCAGCATTTT
.,TRBV6-2/TRBV6-3,.,TRBJ2-5,CASSYDMGALSETQYF,TGTGCCAGCAGTTACGATATGGGAGCGCTTTCTGAGACCCAGTACTTC
.,TRBV6-5,.,TRBJ1-3,CASRAGYSVGNTIYF,TGTGCCAGCAGAGCGGGCTACTCCGTAGGAAACACCATATATTTT
TRBD1,TRBV3-1/TRBV3-2,.,TRBJ1-6,CASSHLTSTGTGNSYNSPLHF,TGTGCCAGCAGCCATCTCACGTCCACCGGGACAGGGAACTCCTATAATTCACCCCTCCACTTT
.,TRBV18,.,TRBJ1-3,CASSPQGSGNTIYF,TGTGCCAGCTCACCGCAGGGGTCTGGAAACACCATATATTTT
TRBD1,TRBV30,.,TRBJ2-4,CAWSLTGVGSKNIQYF,TGTGCCTGGAGCCTAACAGGGGTTGGGTCCAAAAACATTCAGTACTTC
TRBD2,TRBV30,.,TRBJ2-3,CAWSEVGLAGGHDTQYF,TGTGCCTGGAGTGAGGTTGGCCTAGCGGGGGGGCATGATACGCAGTATTTT
.,TRBV5-1,.,TRBJ1-6,CASSPTGPPPLHF,TGCGCCAGCAGCCCGACAGGTCCCCCACCCCTCCACTTT
.,TRBV16,.,TRBJ2-5,CASSQLRTVGTQYF,TGTGCCAGCAGCCAATTGCGAACCGTCGGGACCCAGTACTTC
TRBD1,TRBV9,once,TRBJ2-7,CASSSGTGGLYEQYF,TGTGCCAGCAGTTCCGGGACAGGGGGCTTGTACGAGCAGTACTTC
TRBD1,TRBV7-9,.,TRBJ2-5,CASSRGQGGETQYF,TGTGCCAGCAGCCGAGGACAGGGGGGAGAGACCCAGTACTTC
.,TRBV30,.,TRBJ1-3,CAWRSGGGRRNTIYF,TGTGCCTGGAGGTCCGGGGGGGGGCGCAGAAACACCATATATTTT
.,TRBV4-1,.,TRBJ2-3,CASSPQFTDTQYF,TGCGCCAGCAGCCCCCAGTTCACAGATACGCAGTATTTT
.,TRBV5-1,many,TRBJ2-3,CASSWGLRGTSTDTQYF,TGCGCCAGCAGCTGGGGACTCCGGGGAACCTCAACAGATACGCAGTATTTT
TRBD2,TRBV11-3,.,TRBJ2-1,CASSLFRGGLHNEQFF,TGTGCCAGCAGCTTGTTCCGGGGGGGCCTCCACAATGAGCAGTTCTTC
TRBD1,TRBV18,.,TRBJ1-2,CASSDGGGGGYTF,TGTGCCAGCTCGGATGGAGGGGGCGGAGGCTACACCTTC
.,TRBV28,.,TRBJ1-4,CASSYGGDLFF,TGTGCCAGCAGCTACGGGGGAGACCTGTTTTTT
TRBD2,TRBV7-2,once,TRBJ2-5,CASSLGFGGGSPETQYF,TGTGCCAGCAGCTTAGGGTTTGGCGGGGGGTCCCCAGAGACCCAGTACTTC
.,TRBV5-4,many,TRBJ1-5,CASSLDRNAVQPQHF,TGTGCCAGCAGCTTGGACAGGAACGCTGTACAGCCCCAGCATTTT
TRBD1,TRBV18,.,TRBJ1-1,CASSPWTGDTEAFF,TGTGCCAGCTCACCTTGGACAGGGGATACTGAAGCTTTCTTT
TRBD1,TRBV7-9,.,TRBJ1-1,CASSLRDRATEAFF,TGTGCCAGCAGCCTCCGGGACAGGGCCACTGAAGCTTTCTTT
TRBD1,TRBV2,.,TRBJ1-5,CASSSGGQNQPQHF,TGTGCCAGCAGTTCAGGGGGCCAAAATCAGCCCCAGCATTTT
.,TRBV5-1,.,TRBJ1-2,CASSLSGVNYGYTF,TGCGCCAGCAGCTTGAGCGGCGTTAACTATGGCTACACCTTC
.,TRBV5-1,.,TRBJ1-1,CASSPPTGNTEAFF,TGCGCCAGCAGCCCCCCGACAGGGAACACTGAAGCTTTCTTT
TRBD2,TRBV19,.,TRBJ2-1,CASSIEGLAGSYNEQFF,TGTGCCAGTAGTATAGAAGGACTAGCGGGGTCCTACAATGAGCAGTTCTTC
.,TRBV11-2,.,TRBJ2-3,CASSLSGDTQYF,TGTGCCAGCAGCTTATCAGGAGATACGCAGTATTTT
TRBD1,TRBV15,.,TRBJ2-7,CATSSHRDRGYEQYF,TGTGCCACCAGCAGCCACCGGGACAGGGGTTACGAGCAGTACTTC
.,TRBV4-1,.,TRBJ2-3,CASSQNGPGQYF,TGCGCCAGCAGCCAAAACGGCCCGGGGCAGTATTTT
TRBD1,TRBV5-4,.,TRBJ1-2,CASSTRQGNYGYTF,TGTGCCAGCAGCACCAGACAGGGGAACTATGGCTACACCTTC
.,TRBV20-1,.,TRBJ1-1,CSARARGNTEAFF,TGCAGTGCTCGTGCCAGGGGGAACACTGAAGCTTTCTTT
.,TRBV4-3,.,TRBJ1-4,CASSQVGLSEKLFF,TGCGCCAGCAGCCAAGTGGGACTCTCCGAAAAACTGTTTTTT
.,TRBV18,.,TRBJ2-2,CASSPSPTNTGELFF,TGTGCCAGCTCACCAAGCCCCACGAACACCGGGGAGCTGTTTTTT
.,TRBV2,few,TRBJ2-7,CASRPDIGATEQYF,TGTGCCAGCAGGCCGGACATAGGTGCCACCGAGCAGTACTTC
TRBD1,TRBV9,.,TRBJ2-1,CASSLGAGGYEQFF,TGTGCCAGCAGTCTGGGGGCAGGGGGCTATGAGCAGTTCTTC
TRBD1,TRBV12-5,.,TRBJ2-7,CASGRRRTGASYEQYF,TGTGCTAGTGGTCGCCGGAGGACAGGGGCCTCCTACGAGCAGTACTTC
TRBD1,TRBV18,once,TRBJ2-5,CASSPGTVETQYF,TGTGCCAGCTCACCTGGGACAGTTGAGACCCAGTACTTC
TRBD1,TRBV24-1,once,TRBJ1-4,CATSDSPSRTGVTKLFF,TGTGCCACCAGTGATTCCCCCTCCCGGACAGGGGTTACAAAACTGTTTTTT
.,TRBV4-1,.,TRBJ1-1,CASSQRTETIPRNTEAFF,TGCGCCAGCAGCCAAAGAACAGAGACAATACCCCGGAACACTGAAGCTTTCTTT
TRBD2,TRBV10-3,.,TRBJ2-1,CAISGSTSGGSSYNEQFF,TGTGCCATCAGTGGGTCGACTAGCGGGGGAAGCTCCTACAATGAGCAGTTCTTC
.,TRBV7-9,.,TRBJ2-7,CASSPSPYEQYF,TGTGCCAGCAGCCCCTCTCCCTACGAGCAGTACTTC
TRBD2,TRBV2,.,TRBJ2-1,CASSRTSGAYNEQFF,TGTGCCAGCAGTCGCACTAGCGGGGCCTACAATGAGCAGTTCTTC
.,TRBV19,.,TRBJ2-7,CASSPEGDYEQYF,TGTGCCAGTAGTCCCGAGGGGGACTACGAGCAGTACTTC